Below are 26 T cell receptor beta chains sequenced from a single sample in a study of T-cell memory formation after mild COVID-19. TCRdb re-called the 5' RACE reads through MiXCR, storing one row per CDR3 protein. The data hold 400,000 or so distinct CDR3 sequences, with 15% to 20% observed a single time. Sequencing was carried out using PBMCs or a T cell subset sorted from them (not recorded which). These receptors originate from an adult woman who had mild COVID-19 (a few samples of this study predate the infection). Cell type and time point are not known.

J is TRBJ2-7 and V is TRBV7-9; TRBD1 aligns across 8 bases. Germline CDR1 is SEHNR and CDR2 is FQNEAQ (reference sequence). With V trimmed by 3 bases and J by 3 bases, 4 bases remained unmatched. This CDR3 has 14 residues. CDR3 nucleotides: TGTGCCAGCAGCTTTTCGGACAGGGACTACGAGCAGTACTTC. Its protein product is CASSFSDRDYEQYF.

This clonotype was observed a single time. The gene calls are TRBV6-6 and TRBJ2-2, with D possibly TRBD2 on 7 matching bases. Trimming removed 6 bases at V and 0 bases at J, with 14 bases between. CDR3 length equals 16 residues. Germline V CDR1 and CDR2: MNHNY, SVGAGI (reference sequence). The CDR3 here is CASSPGGTPNTGELFF. The CDR3 nucleotides are TGTGCCAGCAGCCCCGGGGGGACACCGAACACCGGGGAGCTGTTTTTT.

This clonotype was seen many times. The V call is TRBV29-1, the J call TRBJ1-1; D perhaps matches TRBD1 (5 bases). CDR3 size: 11 residues. V shed 4 bases and J shed 8 bases, with 11 bases lying between them. Looked up from germline, CDR1 is SQVTM and CDR2 is ANQGSEA. CDR3 loop: CSVVWGIEAFF. The CDR3, as DNA: TGCAGCGTTGTTTGGGGGATCGAAGCTTTCTTT. Using reference TRBV29-1 and TRBJ1-1 for the parts outside the CDR3, the full variable domain is SAVISQKPSRDICQRGTSLTIQCQVDSQVTMMFWYRQQPGQSLTLIATANQGSEATYESGFVIDKFPISRPNLTFSTLTVSNMSPEDSSIYLCSVVWGIEAFFGQGTRLTVV.

This chain links TRBV7-2 with TRBJ2-3, with TRBD2 identical over 8 bases. Germline loops: CDR1 SGHTA, CDR2 FQGNSA. This CDR3 has 16 residues. The V gene end was trimmed by 6 bases and the J gene end by 2 bases; junction bases not matched to a gene: 10. For the CDR3, the DNA is TGTGCCAGCAGACGGAGCGGGAGAGGGTCCACAGATACGCAGTATTTT. Translated, it gives CASRRSGRGSTDTQYF.

The table lists this clonotype with a few counts. The chain uses TRBV20-1 and TRBJ2-7, with TRBD2 matching over 11 bases. CDR3 length: 15 residues. The ends lost 7 bases at V and 0 bases at J; junction bases unmatched: 8. CDR1 is DFQATT, CDR2 SNEGSKA, per germline (reference sequence). The CDR3 loop reads CSGRGLAASSYEQYF. The CDR3 DNA reads TGCAGTGGCAGGGGACTAGCGGCAAGCTCCTACGAGCAGTACTTC.

CDR3 sequence reads: CASSLMGGQGDDGYTF. CDR3 bases: TGTGCCAGCAGCCTGATGGGAGGACAGGGGGATGATGGCTACACCTTC. The rearrangement links TRBV11-2 to TRBJ1-2, with 10 bases lining up with TRBD1. Trimming removed 5 bases from V and 6 bases from J; junction bases left unmatched: 12. Germline lookup yields CDR1 SGHAT and CDR2 FQNNGV. This CDR3 is built from 16 residues.

The chain employs TRBV20-1 and TRBJ2-5; D gene uncertain. Trimming removed 7 bases from V and 2 bases from J, with 17 bases in between. The germline V gene encodes CDR1 DFQATT and CDR2 SNEGSKA (reference sequence). This CDR3 has 14 residues. CDR3 region: CSGIMGLGQETQYF. In DNA form, the CDR3 reads TGCAGTGGTATTATGGGGTTGGGGCAAGAGACCCAGTACTTC.

There are many counts of this clonotype. The chain couples TRBV24-1 to TRBJ2-7; 9 bases match TRBD1. Losses at the gene ends were 3 bases for V and 3 bases for J; bases not matched to a gene: 2. Germline V gene lookup returns CDR1 KGHDR and CDR2 SFDVKD. The CDR3 contains 14 residues. This chain's CDR3 is CATSDPGQGYEQYF. The CDR3 nucleotides are TGTGCCACCAGTGATCCGGGACAGGGCTACGAGCAGTACTTC.

This sequence joins TRBV5-1 and TRBJ1-3; D remains unclear. This CDR3 has 14 amino acids. The ends were cut back, 0 bases at V and 2 bases at J, with 6 bases in the middle. Germline values: CDR1 SGHRS, CDR2 YFSETQ. The CDR3 here is CASSLEPPGNTIYF. The CDR3 nucleotides read TGCGCCAGCAGCTTGGAGCCCCCTGGAAACACCATATATTTT.

The chain is built from TRBV24-1 and TRBJ1-5; TRBD1 might be the D (5 bases). The CDR3 contains 16 residues. Germline V gene lookup returns CDR1 KGHDR and CDR2 SFDVKD. V lost 3 bases and J lost 4, with 15 bases in between. The CDR3 DNA reads TGTGCCACCAGTGATACCTCACCAGGGCCGAATCAGCCCCAGCATTTT. This gives the protein CATSDTSPGPNQPQHF.

This clonotype was counted only a few times. The rearrangement uses TRBV20-1 and TRBJ1-1, with TRBD1 matching over 7 bases. V gave up 2 bases and J gave up 7 bases; unmatched junction bases: 13. The V gene's germline CDR1 is DFQATT and CDR2 SNEGSKA (reference sequence). This CDR3 is 15 amino acids long. The CDR3 sequence is CSARRYRGSGGEAFF. CDR3 coding DNA: TGCAGTGCTAGAAGATACAGGGGCTCGGGGGGTGAAGCTTTCTTT.

The chain uses TRBV14 and TRBJ2-5, with 7 bases lining up with TRBD1. The V gene end was trimmed by 0 bases and the J gene end by 2 bases; junction bases not matched to a gene: 9. CDR1 and CDR2 from the germline V gene are SGHDN and FVKESK. CDR3 length equals 17 residues. The CDR3 DNA follows: TGTGCCAGCAGCCAAGATGTGTGGGACAGCAGTCAAGAGACCCAGTACTTC. Translating it yields CASSQDVWDSSQETQYF.

The genes are TRBV24-1 and TRBJ1-1, with TRBD1 identical over 7 bases. CDR3 length: 14 amino acids. V was clipped by 7 bases and J by 1 base; unmatched bases: 5. In germline, CDR1 is KGHDR, CDR2 SFDVKD. Here the CDR3 reads CATRTGTENTEAFF. Written as DNA, the CDR3 is TGTGCCACCAGGACCGGGACAGAGAACACTGAAGCTTTCTTT.

The chain links TRBV2 to TRBJ2-1; D might be TRBD1 (6 bases). CDR1 is SNHLY and CDR2 is FYNNEI in the germline V gene. V was clipped by 6 bases and J by 4 bases, with 13 bases between them. CDR3 length: 14 amino acids. CDR3 sequence reads: CASRTGPGYNEQFF. In DNA form, the CDR3 reads TGTGCCAGCAGAACAGGGCCAGGTTACAATGAGCAGTTCTTC.

Only a few counts were recorded for this clonotype. The chain employs TRBV27 and TRBJ2-3; D is uncertain. V lost 6 bases and J 0 bases, leaving 16 bases between the germline ends. Per germline, CDR1 MNHEY and CDR2 SMNVEV (reference sequence). This CDR3 contains 16 residues. In DNA, the CDR3 is TGTGCCAGCAGGTTCTTCCCTGATACTAGCACAGATACGCAGTATTTT. Translating gives CASRFFPDTSTDTQYF.

J is TRBJ2-3 and V is TRBV5-1, with unresolved D. The CDR3 loop spans 15 amino acids. Germline values: CDR1 SGHRS, CDR2 YFSETQ. Trimming removed 5 bases from V and 0 bases from J, with 13 bases in between. CDR3 sequence (DNA): TGCGCCAGCAGGCAGGAAGCAGCTAGCACAGATACGCAGTATTTT. This codes for CASRQEAASTDTQYF. The variable domain in full, completed from reference TRBV5-1 and TRBJ2-3, reads KAGVTQTPRYLIKTRGQQVTLSCSPISGHRSVSWYQQTPGQGLQFLFEYFSETQRNKGNFPGRFSGRQFSNSRSEMNVSTLELGDSALYLCASRQEAASTDTQYFGPGTRLTVL.

This clonotype was detected only a few times. V gene TRBV5-1 combines with J gene TRBJ2-3; 9 bases agree with TRBD1. The CDR3 length is 17 residues. V lost 4 bases, J lost 2 bases, and 11 bases stayed unmatched. The germline V gene has CDR1 SGHRS and CDR2 YFSETQ. Here the CDR3 reads CASSPGQGTISTDTQYF. CDR3 nucleotides: TGCGCCAGCAGCCCTGGACAGGGGACCATCTCCACAGATACGCAGTATTTT.

CDR3 nucleotides: TGCGCCAGCAGCTTGGGGGACAGCCTGGGAAATGAGCAGTTCTTC. This translates into CASSLGDSLGNEQFF. The V and J genes are TRBV5-1 and TRBJ2-1; 7 bases are shared with TRBD1. From germline, CDR1 is SGHRS and CDR2 YFSETQ. V lost 0 bases to trimming and J lost 7 bases; unmatched junction nucleotides: 7. CDR3 length: 15 residues.

The V call is TRBV12-3 or TRBV12-4, the J call TRBJ2-1; 10 bases align to TRBD1. CDR3 length: 14 residues. V lost 5 bases to trimming and J lost 6 bases; unmatched junction nucleotides: 4. Here the CDR3 DNA reads TGTGCCAGCAGTCCGGGACAGGGGTTCAATGAGCAGTTCTTC. This codes for CASSPGQGFNEQFF.

The sample holds many counts of this clonotype. The chain couples TRBV12-3 or TRBV12-4 to TRBJ2-3, with 7 bases aligning to TRBD2. Trimming at V came to 9 bases and at J to 0 bases, leaving 6 bases not matched to a gene. The CDR3 is made up of 14 amino acids. This CDR3 is CASLLAISTDTQYF. The DNA for the CDR3 is TGTGCCAGTTTACTAGCGATAAGCACAGATACGCAGTATTTT.

A few counts support this clonotype. The chain couples TRBV29-1 to TRBJ1-2; D remains unclear. Germline values: CDR1 SQVTM, CDR2 ANQGSEA. Trimming cost V 3 bases and J 8 bases, with 16 bases left between them. This CDR3 region has 13 residues. In DNA, the CDR3 is TGCAGCGTTGAGGGCCAGGTAGCGGGGGGCTACACCTTC. The encoded protein is CSVEGQVAGGYTF.

The chain links TRBV4-2 to TRBJ1-1; the match to TRBD1 covers 12 bases. The germline gives CDR1 LGHNA, CDR2 YNFKEQ. The CDR3 spans 15 residues. V shed 3 bases, J shed 6 bases, and the junction held 5 bases outside the gene matches. CDR3 DNA: TGTGCCAGCAGCCACCGGGACAGGGGGCGAGCTGAAGCTTTCTTT. Residues: CASSHRDRGRAEAFF.

The chain employs TRBV10-3 and TRBJ2-7; no reliable D call. From germline, CDR1 is ENHRY and CDR2 SYGVKD. This CDR3 region has 14 residues. Trimming cost V 3 bases and J 0 bases, with 9 bases left between them. Here the CDR3 reads CAISDWTISYEQYF. For the CDR3, the DNA is TGTGCCATCAGTGACTGGACGATCTCCTACGAGCAGTACTTC.

This clonotype was observed a few times. The chain links TRBV24-1 to TRBJ2-2; 11 nucleotides match TRBD1. V gave up 10 bases and J gave up 7 bases; unmatched junction bases: 7. The CDR3 has 14 amino acids. Germline loops: CDR1 KGHDR, CDR2 SFDVKD. CDR3 in DNA: TGTGCCACGGGGACAGGGGGACGAAGCGGGGAGCTGTTTTTT. Encoded protein: CATGTGGRSGELFF.

This clonotype has a count of ten or more. V usage is TRBV7-6 and J usage is TRBJ2-3; tentative D call: TRBD2 (6 bases). The germline CDR1 and CDR2 sequences are SGHVS and FNYEAQ. The ends were cut back, 5 bases at V and 5 bases at J, with 14 bases in the middle. The CDR3 length is 14 residues. The chain's CDR3 is CASSLEGGVDTQYF. In DNA form, the CDR3 reads TGTGCCAGCAGCCTAGAGGGAGGCGTAGATACGCAGTATTTT. The whole variable domain, remainder taken from reference TRBV7-6 and TRBJ2-3, is GAGVSQSPRYKVTKRGQDVALRCDPISGHVSLYWYRQALGQGPEFLTYFNYEAQQDKSGLPNDRFSAERPEGSISTLTIQRTEQRDSAMYRCASSLEGGVDTQYFGPGTRLTVL.

The chain combines TRBV7-9 with TRBJ1-2; 8 nucleotides match TRBD1. Germline V gene data show CDR1 as SEHNR and CDR2 as FQNEAQ (reference sequence). V shed 5 bases, J shed 6 bases, and the junction held 2 bases outside the gene matches. The CDR3 runs to 12 residues. The CDR3 sequence: CASSVTGDGYTF. CDR3 DNA sequence: TGTGCCAGCAGCGTGACAGGGGATGGCTACACCTTC.